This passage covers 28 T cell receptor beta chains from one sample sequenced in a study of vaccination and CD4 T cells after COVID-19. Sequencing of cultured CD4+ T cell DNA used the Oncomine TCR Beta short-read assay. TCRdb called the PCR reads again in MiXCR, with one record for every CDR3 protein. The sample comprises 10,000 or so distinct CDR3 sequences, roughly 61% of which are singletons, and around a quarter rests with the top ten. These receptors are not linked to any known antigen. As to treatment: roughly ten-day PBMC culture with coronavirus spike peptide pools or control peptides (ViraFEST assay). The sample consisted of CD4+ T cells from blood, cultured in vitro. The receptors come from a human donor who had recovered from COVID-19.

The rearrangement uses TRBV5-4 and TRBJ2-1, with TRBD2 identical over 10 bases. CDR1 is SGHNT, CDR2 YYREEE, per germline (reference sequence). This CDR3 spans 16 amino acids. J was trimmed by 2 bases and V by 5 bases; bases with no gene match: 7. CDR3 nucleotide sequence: TGTGCCAGCAGTCAATCTCTAGCGGGGGCCTACAATGAGCAGTTCTTC. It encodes CASSQSLAGAYNEQFF.

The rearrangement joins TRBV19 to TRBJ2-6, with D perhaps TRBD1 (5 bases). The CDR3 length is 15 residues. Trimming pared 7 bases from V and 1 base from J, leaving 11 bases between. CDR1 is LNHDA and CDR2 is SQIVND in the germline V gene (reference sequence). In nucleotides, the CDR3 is TGTGCCAGTAATGTTCCAGGGTCTGGGGCCAACGTCCTGACTTTC. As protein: CASNVPGSGANVLTF.

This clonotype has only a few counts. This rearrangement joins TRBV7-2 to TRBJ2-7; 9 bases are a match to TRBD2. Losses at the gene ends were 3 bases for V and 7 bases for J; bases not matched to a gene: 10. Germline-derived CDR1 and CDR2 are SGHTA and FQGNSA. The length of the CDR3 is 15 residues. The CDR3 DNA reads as TGTGCCAGCAGCTTGGATAGCGGGAGAACGAGGGAGCAGTACTTC. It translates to CASSLDSGRTREQYF.

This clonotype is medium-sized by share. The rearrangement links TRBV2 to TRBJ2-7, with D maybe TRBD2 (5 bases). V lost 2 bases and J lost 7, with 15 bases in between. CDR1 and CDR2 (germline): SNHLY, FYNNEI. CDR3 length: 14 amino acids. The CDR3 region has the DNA TGTGCCAGCAGTGAAATCGGGGATCGAGGAGAGCAGTACTTC. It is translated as CASSEIGDRGEQYF. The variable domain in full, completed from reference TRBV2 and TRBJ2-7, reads EPEVTQTPSHQVTQMGQEVILRCVPISNHLYFYWYRQILGQKVEFLVSFYNNEISEKSEIFDDQFSVERPDGSNFTLKIRSTKLEDSAMYFCASSEIGDRGEQYFGPGTRLTVT.

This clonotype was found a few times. The CDR3 nucleotides read TGTGCCAGCAACAACCCGACCCGCTCCTATAATTCACCCCTCCACTTT. It yields the protein CASNNPTRSYNSPLHF. The rearrangement uses TRBV21-1 and TRBJ1-6. TRBV21-1 is tagged as a pseudogene. The CDR3 sequence is 16 residues long.

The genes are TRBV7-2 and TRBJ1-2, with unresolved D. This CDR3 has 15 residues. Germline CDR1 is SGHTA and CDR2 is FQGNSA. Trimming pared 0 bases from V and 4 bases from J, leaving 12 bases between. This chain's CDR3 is CASSLAQEGSYGYTF. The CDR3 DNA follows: TGTGCCAGCAGCTTAGCTCAAGAGGGATCCTATGGCTACACCTTC.

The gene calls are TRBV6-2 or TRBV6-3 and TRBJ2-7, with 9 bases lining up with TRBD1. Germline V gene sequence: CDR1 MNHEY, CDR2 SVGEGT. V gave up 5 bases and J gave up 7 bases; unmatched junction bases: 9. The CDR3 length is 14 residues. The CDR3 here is CASSPGTGSVEQYF. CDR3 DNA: TGTGCCAGCAGTCCCGGGACAGGGTCGGTGGAGCAGTACTTC.

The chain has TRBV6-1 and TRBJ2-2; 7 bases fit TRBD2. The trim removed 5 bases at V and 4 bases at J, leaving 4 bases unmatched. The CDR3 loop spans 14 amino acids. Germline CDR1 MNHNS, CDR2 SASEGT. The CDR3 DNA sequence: TGTGCCAGCAGTCCACTAGCGCTCACCGGGGAGCTGTTTTTT. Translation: CASSPLALTGELFF.

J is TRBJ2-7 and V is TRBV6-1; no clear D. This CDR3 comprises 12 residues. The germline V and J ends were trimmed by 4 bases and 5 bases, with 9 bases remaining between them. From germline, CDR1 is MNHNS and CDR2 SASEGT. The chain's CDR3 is CASSVTSHEQYF. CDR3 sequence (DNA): TGTGCCAGCAGTGTCACCAGCCACGAGCAGTACTTC.

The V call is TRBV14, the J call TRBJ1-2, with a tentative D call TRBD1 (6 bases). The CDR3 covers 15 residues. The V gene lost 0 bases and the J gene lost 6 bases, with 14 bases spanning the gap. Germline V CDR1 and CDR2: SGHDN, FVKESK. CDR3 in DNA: TGTGCCAGCAGCCAAGAAGCGCAGGGGTTGGATGGCTACACCTTC. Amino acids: CASSQEAQGLDGYTF. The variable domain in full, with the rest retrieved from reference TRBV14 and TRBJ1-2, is EAGVTQFPSHSVIEKGQTVTLRCDPISGHDNLYWYRRVMGKEIKFLLHFVKESKQDESGMPNNRFLAERTGGTYSTLKVQPAELEDSGVYFCASSQEAQGLDGYTFGSGTRLTVV.

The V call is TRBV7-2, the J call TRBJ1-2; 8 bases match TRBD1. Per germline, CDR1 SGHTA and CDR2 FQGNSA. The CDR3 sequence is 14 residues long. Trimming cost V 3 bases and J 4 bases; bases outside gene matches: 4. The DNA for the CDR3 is TGTGCCAGCAGCTTGGACAGGGCAGGCTATGGCTACACCTTC. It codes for CASSLDRAGYGYTF.

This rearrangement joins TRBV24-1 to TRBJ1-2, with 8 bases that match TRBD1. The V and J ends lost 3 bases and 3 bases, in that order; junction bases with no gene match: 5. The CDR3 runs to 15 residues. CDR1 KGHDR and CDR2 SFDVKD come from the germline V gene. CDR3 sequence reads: CATSDARGQDYGYTF. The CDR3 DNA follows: TGTGCCACCAGTGATGCCAGGGGGCAGGACTATGGCTACACCTTC.

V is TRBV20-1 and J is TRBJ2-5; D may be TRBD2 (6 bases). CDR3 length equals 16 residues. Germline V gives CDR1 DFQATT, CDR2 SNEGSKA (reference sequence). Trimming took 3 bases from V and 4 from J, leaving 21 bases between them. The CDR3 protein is CSASLKYGGEGETQYF. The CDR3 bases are TGCAGTGCTAGCCTGAAATACGGGGGTGAAGGAGAGACCCAGTACTTC.

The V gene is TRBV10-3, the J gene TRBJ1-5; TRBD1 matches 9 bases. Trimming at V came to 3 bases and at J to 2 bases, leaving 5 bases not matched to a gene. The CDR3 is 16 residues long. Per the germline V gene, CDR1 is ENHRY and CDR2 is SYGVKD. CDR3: CAISEGQGRGNQPQHF. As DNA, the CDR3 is TGTGCCATCAGTGAAGGACAGGGGCGAGGCAATCAGCCCCAGCATTTT.

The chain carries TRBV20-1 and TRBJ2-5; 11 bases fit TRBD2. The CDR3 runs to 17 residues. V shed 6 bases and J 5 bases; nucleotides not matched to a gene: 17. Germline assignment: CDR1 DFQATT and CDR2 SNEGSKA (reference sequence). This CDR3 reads CSAPTQSGTSGFETQYF. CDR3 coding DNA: TGCAGTGCGCCCACCCAGTCCGGGACTAGCGGCTTTGAGACCCAGTACTTC.

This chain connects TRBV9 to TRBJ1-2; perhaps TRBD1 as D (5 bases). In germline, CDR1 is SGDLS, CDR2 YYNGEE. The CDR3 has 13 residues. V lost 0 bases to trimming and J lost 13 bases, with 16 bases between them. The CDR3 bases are TGTGCCAGCAGCGTAGCCCACGCCAGGGTCTGCACCTTC. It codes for CASSVAHARVCTF.

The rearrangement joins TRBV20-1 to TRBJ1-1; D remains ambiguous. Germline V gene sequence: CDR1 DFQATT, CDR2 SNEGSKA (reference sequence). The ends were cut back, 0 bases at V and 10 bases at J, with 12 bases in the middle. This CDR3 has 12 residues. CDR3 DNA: TGCAGTGCTAGAGACCGGGAATCGGTAGCTTTCTTT. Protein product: CSARDRESVAFF.

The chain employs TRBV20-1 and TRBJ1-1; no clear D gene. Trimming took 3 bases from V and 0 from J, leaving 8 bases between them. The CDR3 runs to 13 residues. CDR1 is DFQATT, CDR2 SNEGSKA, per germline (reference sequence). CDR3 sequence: CSASSGMNTEAFF. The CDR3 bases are TGCAGTGCTAGTAGTGGGATGAACACTGAAGCTTTCTTT.

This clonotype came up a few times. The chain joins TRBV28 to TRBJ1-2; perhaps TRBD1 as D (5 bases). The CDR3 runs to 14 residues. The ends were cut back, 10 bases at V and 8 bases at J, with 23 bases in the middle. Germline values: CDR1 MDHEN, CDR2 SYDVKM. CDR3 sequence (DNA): TGTGCCACCGAGACCTTGACAGTCTCCTTCGGCTACACCTTC. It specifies CATETLTVSFGYTF.

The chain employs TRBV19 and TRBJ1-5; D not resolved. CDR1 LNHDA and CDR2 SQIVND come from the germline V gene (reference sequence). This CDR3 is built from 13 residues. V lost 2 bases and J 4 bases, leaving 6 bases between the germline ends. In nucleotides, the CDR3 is TGTGCCAGTAGTATACCGGGGAATCAGCCCCAGCATTTT. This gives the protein CASSIPGNQPQHF.

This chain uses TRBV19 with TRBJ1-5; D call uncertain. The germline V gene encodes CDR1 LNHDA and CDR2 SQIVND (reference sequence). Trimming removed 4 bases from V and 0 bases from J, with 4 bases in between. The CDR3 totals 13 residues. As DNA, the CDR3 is TGTGCCAGTAGTACGATTAGCAATCAGCCCCAGCATTTT. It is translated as CASSTISNQPQHF.

The CDR3 sequence is CASSYALRGAGDGANVLTF. In DNA form, the CDR3 reads TGTGCCAGCAGTTATGCACTTAGGGGGGCCGGGGATGGGGCCAACGTCCTGACTTTC. The V call is TRBV7-2, the J call TRBJ2-6, with D perhaps assigned TRBD1 or TRBD2 (6 bases each). CDR3 size: 19 residues. V lost 6 bases and J 3 bases, leaving 24 bases between the germline ends. Germline V lookup: CDR1 SGHTA, CDR2 FQGNSA.

This CDR3 reads CASSVYRAPISPLHF. CDR3 coding DNA: TGTGCCAGCAGCGTTTACCGGGCACCCATCTCACCCCTCCACTTT. The V gene is TRBV7-9, the J gene TRBJ1-6; D ambiguous. The V gene lost 5 bases and the J gene lost 10 bases, with 18 bases spanning the gap. The germline gives CDR1 SEHNR, CDR2 FQNEAQ (reference sequence). This CDR3 spans 15 amino acids.

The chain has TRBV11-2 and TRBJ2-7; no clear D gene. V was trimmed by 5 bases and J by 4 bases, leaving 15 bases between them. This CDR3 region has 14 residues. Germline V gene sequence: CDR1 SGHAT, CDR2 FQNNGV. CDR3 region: CASSLRRDRYEQYF. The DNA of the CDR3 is TGTGCCAGCAGCCTCAGAAGAGATAGGTACGAGCAGTACTTC.

The CDR3 region is CSADPGTGALNEQFF. CDR3 coding DNA: TGCAGTGCGGACCCCGGGACTGGGGCCCTCAATGAGCAGTTCTTC. This chain connects TRBV20-1 to TRBJ2-1, with D possibly matching TRBD2 (6 bases). Trimming took off 6 bases at V and 6 bases at J, with 21 bases between the two ends. The CDR3 runs to 15 residues. Germline V lookup: CDR1 DFQATT, CDR2 SNEGSKA (reference sequence).

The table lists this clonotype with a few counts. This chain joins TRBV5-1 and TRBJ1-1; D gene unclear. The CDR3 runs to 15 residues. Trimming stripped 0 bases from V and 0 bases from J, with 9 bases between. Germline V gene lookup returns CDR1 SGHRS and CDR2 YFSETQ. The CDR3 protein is CASSLVAGMNTEAFF. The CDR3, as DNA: TGCGCCAGCAGCTTGGTGGCGGGAATGAACACTGAAGCTTTCTTT.

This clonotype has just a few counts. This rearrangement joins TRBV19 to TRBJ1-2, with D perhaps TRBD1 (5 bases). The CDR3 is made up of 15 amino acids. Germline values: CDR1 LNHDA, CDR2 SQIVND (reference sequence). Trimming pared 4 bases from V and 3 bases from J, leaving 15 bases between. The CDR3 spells CASSKQADGDYGYTF. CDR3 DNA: TGTGCCAGTAGTAAACAGGCCGATGGGGACTATGGCTACACCTTC.

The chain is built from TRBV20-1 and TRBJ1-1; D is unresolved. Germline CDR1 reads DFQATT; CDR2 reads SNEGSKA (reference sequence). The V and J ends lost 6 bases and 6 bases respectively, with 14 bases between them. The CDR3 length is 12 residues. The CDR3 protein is CSAPASGSEAFF. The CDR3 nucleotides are TGCAGTGCACCGGCCAGCGGGTCTGAAGCTTTCTTT.